This T cell receptor beta chain derives from a study of shared clonotypes between healthy human individuals. Study-level findings and limits: Clonotypes not shared had lower generation probabilities than those common to all four donors.

Concerning this clone: The antigen is unknown.

V was clipped by 6 bases and J by 1 base, with 13 bases between them. This CDR3 contains 15 residues. Germline V gene sequence: CDR1 SGHTA, CDR2 FQGTGA. Naivety among CD8 cells was defined by CD45RO negativity and positive CCR7 selection, thereby excluding terminally differentiated effector memory CD45RA+ cells. The deep-level immunoSEQ assay was used. In the authors' workflow: Filtering differed because ImmunoSEQ produced junction-only sequences that carried no quality scores. Data came from immunoSEQ multiplex PCR; TCRdb stores just in-frame clones and leaves some out. V, J and clone size derive from that table, while D and trimming were established from the DNA sequence. The sample carries approximately 600,000 clones, 95% recorded once.

This chain connects TRBV7-3 to TRBJ2-1; the D gene is possibly TRBD2 (5 bases). Material for sequencing was naive CD8+ T cells sorted from blood. This receptor was taken from a woman aged 25 to 45 in good health. In DNA, the CDR3 is TGTGCCAGCAGTCCTGATCCGGGGTCCTACAATGAGCAGTTCTTC. This translates into CASSPDPGSYNEQFF.